Following are 27 T cell receptor beta chains from one sample sequenced in a study of shared clonotypes between healthy human individuals. TCRdb's table, derived via immunoSEQ multiplex PCR, lists solely in-frame clones and lacks some. The table records 2,500,000 or so clones, roughly 92% of them present only once. The specimen sequenced was naive CD4+ T cells from PBMCs. Subset described: CD45RA+ positively selected. The receptors originated from a man aged 18 to 30 in good health. Some clones in this sample may be carry-over from other donors' samples.

The chain couples TRBV28 to TRBJ2-1; D could derive from TRBD1 or TRBD2 (5 bases each). The CDR3 runs 12 residues. Deletions cut 6 bases from V and 12 bases from J, with 15 bases between. CDR1 MDHEN and CDR2 SYDVKM come from the germline V gene. The CDR3 reads CASRRDRQGQFF. In DNA, the CDR3 is TGTGCCAGCAGGAGGGACCGCCAAGGGCAGTTCTTC.

The V call is TRBV13, the J call TRBJ2-2; D call uncertain. Germline values: CDR1 PRHDT, CDR2 FYEKMQ (reference sequence). The CDR3 spans 12 residues. The V and J ends lost 1 base and 7 bases respectively, with 4 bases between them. In DNA, the CDR3 is TGTGCCAGCAGCTTAGTGAGCGGGGAGCTGTTTTTT. As protein: CASSLVSGELFF.

Only one count was recorded for this clone. The rearrangement uses TRBV7-2 and TRBJ1-1; tentative D call: TRBD1 (6 bases). CDR1 and CDR2 (germline): SGHTA, FQGNSA. This CDR3 comprises 14 residues. Trimming shortened V by 1 base and J by 4 bases, and 10 bases separated the two germline ends. The CDR3 protein is CASSLVGGPTEAFF. CDR3 nucleotide sequence: TGTGCCAGCAGCTTAGTAGGGGGACCCACTGAAGCTTTCTTT.

This chain links TRBV6-5 with TRBJ1-5; D gene unclear. V was clipped by 2 bases and J by 8 bases, with 13 bases between them. The CDR3 length is 14 residues. The germline V gene encodes CDR1 MNHEY and CDR2 SVGAGI. The CDR3 spells CASSYPTEREPQHF. For the CDR3, the DNA is TGTGCCAGCAGTTACCCAACCGAGCGGGAGCCCCAGCATTTT.

The chain has TRBV19 and TRBJ1-2; D perhaps matches TRBD1 (5 bases). Germline CDR1 LNHDA, CDR2 SQIVND (reference sequence). The V end lost 7 bases, the J end lost 0 bases, and 9 bases lay between the germline ends. The CDR3 is 13 residues long. The CDR3 nucleotides are TGTGCCAGTACGCAGGGATCTAACTATGGCTACACCTTC. As protein: CASTQGSNYGYTF.

This chain links TRBV7-6 with TRBJ2-3; TRBD1 matches 12 bases. Unmatched junction bases numbered 7, after V lost 1 base and J lost 14 bases. Germline values: CDR1 SGHVS, CDR2 FNYEAQ. The CDR3 covers 14 residues. CDR3 region: CASSLEQGTGGVYF. DNA for the CDR3: TGTGCCAGCAGCTTAGAACAGGGGACAGGGGGCGTGTATTTT.

V usage is TRBV7-9 and J usage is TRBJ1-3; D ambiguous. This CDR3 region has 11 residues. Germline CDR1 is SEHNR and CDR2 is FQNEAQ (reference sequence). V dropped 5 bases and J dropped 8 bases, with 7 bases sitting between them. CDR3 region: CASSLGHTIYF. The CDR3 region has the DNA TGTGCCAGCAGCCTGGGTCACACCATATATTTT.

V is TRBV27 and J is TRBJ2-3, with a possible D match to TRBD2 (6 bases). Germline-derived CDR1 and CDR2 are MNHEY and SMNVEV (reference sequence). With 0 bases removed from V and 6 bases from J, the gap between germline ends came to 19 bases. This CDR3 has 17 amino acids. CDR3 in DNA: TGTGCCAGCAGTTTATCGATGGGGACTCACTGGGTGGATACGCAGTATTTT. Translation gives CASSLSMGTHWVDTQYF.

The chain recombines TRBV28 with TRBJ2-7, with TRBD1 matching 9 bases. Germline CDR1 and CDR2: MDHEN and SYDVKM. V lost 5 bases, J lost 2 bases, and 16 bases stayed unmatched. The CDR3 totals 18 residues. The CDR3 protein is CASSGIVDRGIRTYEQYF. The CDR3 nucleotides read TGTGCCAGCAGTGGGATCGTGGACAGGGGAATTAGGACCTACGAGCAGTACTTC.

The J gene is TRBJ1-4, the V gene TRBV29-1; 10 bases align to TRBD1. V gave up 5 bases and J gave up 0 bases; unmatched junction bases: 9. The germline gives CDR1 SQVTM, CDR2 ANQGSEA. The CDR3 totals 17 residues. The CDR3 here is CSVLRDRGHPTNEKLFF. The DNA of the CDR3 is TGCAGCGTTCTCCGGGACAGGGGACATCCAACTAATGAAAAACTGTTTTTT.

The J gene is TRBJ1-5, the V gene TRBV6-1; D remains unclear. The CDR3 length is 13 residues. V was pared by 8 bases and J by 3 bases, with 11 bases between. CDR1 is MNHNS and CDR2 is SASEGT in the germline V gene. The DNA of the CDR3 is TGTGCCAGCGGTGGTATAGCCAATCAGCCCCAGCATTTT. Translation gives CASGGIANQPQHF.

The chain's CDR3 is CASSTRLAASDTQYF. The CDR3 nucleotides are TGTGCCAGCAGCACCCGACTAGCTGCATCAGATACGCAGTATTTT. The V and J genes are TRBV5-8 and TRBJ2-3; 7 bases map to TRBD2. Germline CDR1 SGHTS, CDR2 YDEGEE. Trimming at V came to 4 bases and at J to 4 bases, leaving 9 bases not matched to a gene. CDR3 length: 15 amino acids.

The chain is built from TRBV29-1 and TRBJ1-2; 8 bases are a match to TRBD1. This CDR3 has 15 amino acids. V dropped 3 bases and J dropped 2; count of bases not matched to a gene: 8. Germline lookup yields CDR1 SQVTM and CDR2 ANQGSEA. The CDR3 is CSVEGQAGGNYGYTF. The CDR3 bases are TGCAGCGTTGAGGGACAGGCGGGGGGGAACTATGGCTACACCTTC.

The chain has TRBV7-9 and TRBJ1-2, with D possibly being TRBD1 (6 bases). Germline V gene lookup returns CDR1 SEHNR and CDR2 FQNEAQ (reference sequence). The CDR3 is 14 residues long. V lost 0 bases and J lost 8, with 13 bases in between. DNA for the CDR3: TGTGCCAGCAGCTTAGCGGGGACATCGGCGGGCTACACCTTC. Amino acid sequence: CASSLAGTSAGYTF.

V usage is TRBV6-1 and J usage is TRBJ2-5; 9 bases match TRBD1. The CDR3 contains 14 residues. The ends lost 11 bases at V and 5 bases at J; junction bases unmatched: 12. Germline loops: CDR1 MNHNS, CDR2 SASEGT. The CDR3 DNA reads TGTGCCGCGGGCCAACAGGGGGCTTTGGAGACCCAGTACTTC. Translated, it gives CAAGQQGALETQYF.

The genes are TRBV28 and TRBJ2-4; 10 bases align to TRBD2. Trimming took 4 bases from V and 5 from J; bases not matched to a gene: 8. The germline CDR1 and CDR2 sequences are MDHEN and SYDVKM. The CDR3 consists of 16 residues. The CDR3 loop reads CASSWTSGGLENIQYF. CDR3 sequence (DNA): TGTGCCAGCAGTTGGACTAGCGGTGGGTTGGAAAACATTCAGTACTTC. The whole variable domain, filled in from reference TRBV28 and TRBJ2-4, reads DVKVTQSSRYLVKRTGEKVFLECVQDMDHENMFWYRQDPGLGLRLIYFSYDVKMKEKGDIPEGYSVSREKKERFSLILESASTNQTSMYLCASSWTSGGLENIQYFGAGTRLSVL.

The chain employs TRBV7-2 and TRBJ1-5; D uncertain. Trimming cost V 5 bases and J 5 bases, with 10 bases left between them. This CDR3 region has 13 residues. Germline assignment: CDR1 SGHTA and CDR2 FQGNSA. Here the CDR3 reads CASSPGYDQPQHF. CDR3 DNA: TGTGCCAGCAGCCCCGGGTACGATCAGCCCCAGCATTTT.

Points on this clone: This same CDR3 is encoded by further DNA sequences in the sample. This sequence joins TRBV7-6 and TRBJ2-7, with 10 bases that match TRBD1. CDR3 length equals 15 residues. J was trimmed by 2 bases and V by 0 bases; bases with no gene match: 1. CDR1 and CDR2 from the germline V gene are SGHVS and FNYEAQ. The CDR3: CASSLAGTGAYEQYF. Here the CDR3 DNA reads TGTGCCAGCAGCTTAGCCGGGACAGGGGCCTACGAGCAGTACTTC.

The CDR3 DNA reads TGCGCCAGCAGCCAAGAGGACAGGCGTCCTTACAATGAGCAGTTCTTC. Residues: CASSQEDRRPYNEQFF. The chain has TRBV4-1 and TRBJ2-1; 7 positions agree with TRBD1. This CDR3 has 16 amino acids. V was clipped by 0 bases and J by 4 bases; unmatched bases: 6. Per the germline V gene, CDR1 is MGHRA and CDR2 is YSYEKL.

This chain links TRBV7-2 with TRBJ2-7; D is uncertain. This CDR3 spans 16 amino acids. Trimming removed 7 bases at V and 0 bases at J, with 19 bases between. Germline loops: CDR1 SGHTA, CDR2 FQGNSA. The CDR3 coding sequence is TGTGCCAGCACCAGAACCCCGGCGGACCGCTCCTACGAGCAGTACTTC. It specifies CASTRTPADRSYEQYF.

Only one count was recorded for this clone. The genes are TRBV2 and TRBJ2-1; 9 positions match TRBD2. This CDR3 comprises 14 residues. V shed 8 bases and J 4 bases; nucleotides not matched to a gene: 6. The V gene's germline CDR1 is SNHLY and CDR2 FYNNEI. The CDR3 loop is CASSGTSTYNEQFF. The CDR3 DNA sequence: TGTGCCAGCTCCGGGACTAGCACTTACAATGAGCAGTTCTTC.

The chain uses TRBV15 and TRBJ1-3, with D uncertain. The V gene lost 0 bases and the J gene lost 4 bases, with 13 bases spanning the gap. Germline V gives CDR1 LNHNV, CDR2 YYDKDF (reference sequence). This CDR3 has 16 amino acids. CDR3 sequence reads: CATSRDGSKEGNTIYF. The DNA of the CDR3 is TGTGCCACCAGCAGAGATGGGTCAAAAGAGGGAAACACCATATATTTT.

The chain combines TRBV18 with TRBJ2-3; perhaps TRBD1 as D (6 bases). The V end lost 2 bases, the J end lost 5 bases, and 17 bases lay between the germline ends. The germline CDR1 and CDR2 sequences are KGHSH and LQKENI. The length of the CDR3 is 16 residues. CDR3 residues: CASSPGGQGWQDTQYF. CDR3 in DNA: TGTGCCAGCTCACCAGGCGGGCAGGGGTGGCAAGATACGCAGTATTTT.

V and J are TRBV6-6 and TRBJ2-3; either TRBD1 or TRBD2 may fit D (5 bases each). This CDR3 contains 12 residues. V was trimmed by 8 bases and J by 6 bases, leaving 12 bases between them. CDR1 and CDR2 from the germline V gene are MNHNY and SVGAGI (reference sequence). CDR3 protein: CASGGKGDTQYF. DNA for the CDR3: TGTGCCAGCGGGGGTAAAGGGGATACGCAGTATTTT.

The V and J genes are TRBV27 and TRBJ1-1; tentatively, D is TRBD1 (6 bases). V was cut by 6 bases and J by 0 bases, with 11 bases left in between. Germline values: CDR1 MNHEY, CDR2 SMNVEV (reference sequence). The CDR3 loop spans 14 amino acids. CDR3 amino acids: CASSIQGMNTEAFF. The CDR3, as DNA: TGTGCCAGCAGCATACAGGGCATGAACACTGAAGCTTTCTTT.

To note about this clone: This specimen includes other DNA sequences encoding the same CDR3. The chain links TRBV5-4 to TRBJ2-4; 7 nucleotides match TRBD1. Trimming cost V 0 bases and J 5 bases; bases outside gene matches: 2. CDR3 size: 14 residues. The germline gives CDR1 SGHNT, CDR2 YYREEE (reference sequence). This chain's CDR3 is CASSLDRGENIQYF. The DNA of the CDR3 is TGTGCCAGCAGCTTGGACAGGGGCGAAAACATTCAGTACTTC.

The J gene is TRBJ2-7, the V gene TRBV30; 10 positions agree with TRBD2. Looked up from germline, CDR1 is GTSNPN and CDR2 is SVGIG (reference sequence). The CDR3 spans 14 residues. The ends lost 1 base at V and 7 bases at J; junction bases unmatched: 7. CDR3 sequence reads: CAWSGAGGPGEQYF. DNA of the CDR3: TGTGCCTGGAGTGGAGCGGGAGGGCCGGGAGAGCAGTACTTC.